The present T cell receptor (beta chain) was sequenced within a study of identical twins' blood T cells. A previously described protocol, modified, built RNA-based TCR cDNA libraries. Authors' methods: Per-library CDR3 reads ranged about 2.2 to 3.6 million; clonotypes, ~90,000 to ~500,000. TCRdb processed the 5' RACE reads anew with MiXCR; each CDR3 protein has one entry. The V and J calls and clone size come from TCRdb's table, not from the authors' own analysis. The sample shows roughly 380,000 distinct CDR3 sequences, 25% to 35% of them seen only once. Turning to this clonotype: Its antigen is not identified.

Whole-study findings and limits: Mainly, cloneset size products determined shared clonotypes, twins included. Each donor's most abundant TCRbeta clonotypes shared more CDR3 sequences with her twin than unrelated donors.

This sequence was found in a woman aged 18-49 years in good health. The source material was PBMCs.

In nucleotides, the CDR3 is TGCAGTGCTAGACTTTCCCGCGCAGATACGCAGTATTTT. Its translation is CSARLSRADTQYF. This sequence joins TRBV20-1 and TRBJ2-3; D not certain. CDR3 size: 13 residues. V shed 2 bases and J shed 4 bases, with 10 bases lying between them. The germline V gene encodes CDR1 DFQATT and CDR2 SNEGSKA (reference sequence).